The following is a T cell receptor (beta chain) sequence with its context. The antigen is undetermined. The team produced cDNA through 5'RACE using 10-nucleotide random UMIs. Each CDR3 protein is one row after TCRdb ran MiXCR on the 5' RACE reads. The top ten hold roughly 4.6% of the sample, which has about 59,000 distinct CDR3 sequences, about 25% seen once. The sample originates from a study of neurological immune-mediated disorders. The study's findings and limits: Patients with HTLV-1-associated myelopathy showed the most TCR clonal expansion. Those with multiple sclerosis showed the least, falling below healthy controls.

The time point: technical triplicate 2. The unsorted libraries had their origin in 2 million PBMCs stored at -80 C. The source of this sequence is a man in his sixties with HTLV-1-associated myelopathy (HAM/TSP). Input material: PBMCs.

The CDR3 is CASSLVHSVVNEQFF. CDR3 sequence (DNA): TGCGCCAGCAGCTTGGTACATTCGGTCGTCAATGAGCAGTTCTTC. The V and J genes are TRBV5-1 and TRBJ2-1; D gene ambiguous. CDR1 is SGHRS, CDR2 YFSETQ, per germline. This CDR3 region has 15 residues. Trimming took 0 bases from V and 6 from J, leaving 13 bases between them.